The present T cell receptor (beta chain) was sequenced within a study of OX40 agonist ivuxolimab in advanced cancers. About the study: Hepatocellular carcinoma, melanoma, renal cell or head and neck cancer occurred in dose-escalation patients.

There are 17 residues in the CDR3. V lost 3 bases, J lost 8 bases, and 26 bases lay in between. Germline V lookup: CDR1 SGHNT, CDR2 YYREEE (reference sequence). The protocol was immunoSEQ multiplex PCR, while the TCRdb copy is restricted to in-frame clones and leaves out a portion. The data contain tens of thousands of clones, around 86% of them seen just once; the ten biggest clones take up about 15%. This clone appeared a single time. The specimen comprised CD4+ or CD8+ T cells sorted from blood, sampled in a trial of the OX40 agonist ivuxolimab. The chain employs TRBV5-4 and TRBJ1-1; D unresolved. This TCR derives from an adult with an advanced solid tumor such as melanoma, head and neck, liver or kidney cancer. The CDR3 loop is CASSWRVRDDFDREAFF. In nucleotides, the CDR3 is TGTGCCAGCAGCTGGAGGGTAAGGGATGATTTCGATCGGGAAGCTTTCTTT. Using reference TRBV5-4 and TRBJ1-1 for the parts outside the CDR3, the full variable domain is ETGVTQSPTHLIKTRGQQVTLRCSSQSGHNTVSWYQQALGQGPQFIFQYYREEENGRGNFPPRFSGLQFPNYSSELNVNALELDDSALYLCASSWRVRDDFDREAFFGQGTRLTVV.